This TCR beta chain was captured by sequencing in a study of graft-versus-host responses after intestinal transplantation. This CDR3 has 13 residues. Trimming removed 1 base from V and 2 bases from J, with 7 bases in between. Germline V gene data show CDR1 as SGHRS and CDR2 as YFSETQ. Whole-study findings and limits: Individuals who had graft-donor T cell macrochimerism had allografts that showed high graft-versus-host to host-versus-graft clonal ratios.

About this clone itself: Antigen unknown.

Data came from immunoSEQ multiplex PCR; TCRdb stores just in-frame clones and leaves some out. Seen here are some 120,000 clones, just over 90% observed once, and the top ten hold approximately 0.25%. The chain recombines TRBV5-1 with TRBJ2-7; TRBD1 or TRBD2 may be the D gene (5 bases each). This clonotype was obtained from a human donor who was the organ donor for an intestinal transplant. Sample: unstimulated CD4+ T cells sorted from spleen or lymph node cells, taken before transplant. The chain's CDR3 is CASSLQGPYEQYF. CDR3 DNA sequence: TGCGCCAGCAGCTTGCAGGGACCCTACGAGCAGTACTTC.